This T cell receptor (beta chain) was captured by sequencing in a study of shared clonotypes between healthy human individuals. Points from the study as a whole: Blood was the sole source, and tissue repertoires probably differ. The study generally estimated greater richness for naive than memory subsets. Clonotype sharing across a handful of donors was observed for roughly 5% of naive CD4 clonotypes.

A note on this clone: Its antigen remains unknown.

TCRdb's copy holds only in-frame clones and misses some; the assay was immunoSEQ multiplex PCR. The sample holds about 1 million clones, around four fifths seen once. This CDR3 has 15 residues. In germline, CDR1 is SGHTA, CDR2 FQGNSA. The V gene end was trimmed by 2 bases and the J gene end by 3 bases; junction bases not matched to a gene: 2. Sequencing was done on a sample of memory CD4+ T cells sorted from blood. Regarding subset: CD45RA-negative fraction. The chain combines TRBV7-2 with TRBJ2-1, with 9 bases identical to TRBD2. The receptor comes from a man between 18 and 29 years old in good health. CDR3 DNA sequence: TGTGCCAGCAGCTTACTAGCGGGAAACTACAATGAGCAGTTCTTC. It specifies CASSLLAGNYNEQFF.